This TCR beta chain emerged from a study of cytomegalovirus exposure and HLA in healthy donors. Study-level information: A later analysis reported the 130 or so validation repertoires used the same platform as the roughly 700 first-cohort repertoires.

On this clone: The antigen is not known.

Trimming cost V 0 bases and J 6 bases; bases outside gene matches: 16. Germline CDR1 LNHNV, CDR2 YYDKDF (reference sequence). The length of the CDR3 is 19 residues. The donors were in the roughly 110-subject validation cohort, distinct from the roughly 700-subject first cohort. Sequencing was performed with immunoSEQ multiplex PCR; in TCRdb, only in-frame clones are kept and a portion is missing. The sample records more than 100,000 clones, about 88% being singletons. Whole-study results and caveats: First-cohort TCR clusters were later found to tend to co-occur in the approximately 110 validation repertoires. Altogether, 170 or so TCR beta chains were recorded as cytomegalovirus-associated.

The chain is built from TRBV15 and TRBJ1-4, with TRBD1 identical over 7 bases. The receptor was isolated from a man younger than 45 in good health and CMV-seronegative. The sequenced sample was PBMCs. The CDR3 is CATSRDLEGGFDSDEKLFF. In DNA form, the CDR3 reads TGTGCCACCAGCAGAGATCTCGAAGGGGGCTTTGATTCCGATGAAAAACTGTTTTTT.